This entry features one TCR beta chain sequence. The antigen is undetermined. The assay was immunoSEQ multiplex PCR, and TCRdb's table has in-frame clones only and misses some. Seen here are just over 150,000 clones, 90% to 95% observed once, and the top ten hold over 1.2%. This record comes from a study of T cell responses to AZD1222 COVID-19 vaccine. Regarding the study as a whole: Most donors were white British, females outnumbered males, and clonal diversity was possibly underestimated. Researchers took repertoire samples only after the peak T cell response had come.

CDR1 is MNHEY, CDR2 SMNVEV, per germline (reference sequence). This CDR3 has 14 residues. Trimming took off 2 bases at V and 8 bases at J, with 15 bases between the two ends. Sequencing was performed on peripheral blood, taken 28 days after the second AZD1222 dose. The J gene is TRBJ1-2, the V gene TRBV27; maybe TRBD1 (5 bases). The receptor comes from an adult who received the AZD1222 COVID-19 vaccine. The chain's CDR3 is CASSLQGKSLGYTF. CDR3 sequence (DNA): TGTGCCAGCAGTTTACAGGGAAAAAGTTTGGGCTACACCTTC.